This is a list of T cell receptor beta chains from one sample in a study of human T cells and chemical hapten exposure. TCRdb re-called the RACE reads through MiXCR, storing one row per CDR3 protein. Here the sample spans more than 90,000 distinct CDR3 sequences, around 10% being singletons. The sample in question was whole blood, obtained in connection with sensitization to the hapten diphenylcyclopropenone (DPC). These receptors all come from a woman aged 35 to 49 with alopecia areata. Some clones in this sample may be carry-over from other donors' samples. Both conserved end residues are part of each CDR3. Each record gives: CDR3 DNA, CDR3 protein, J gene, V gene, D gene, clone size. D genes are given only for firm matches. Not every row has a clone size; where given, it reads once, few, many or a size class.

CDR3nt: TGTGCCTGGAGTGGGTTCGAAGCTTTCTTT
CDR3aa: CAWSGFEAFF
j_gene: TRBJ1-1
v_gene: TRBV30
d_gene: .
abundance: many

CDR3nt: TGTGCCAGCAGCCGAGGGACAGCTTGGGAGACCCAGTACTTC
CDR3aa: CASSRGTAWETQYF
j_gene: TRBJ2-5
v_gene: TRBV7-6
d_gene: TRBD1
abundance: few

CDR3nt: TGTGCCAGCAGCTTAGAGGGGGAGGCCTACAATGAGCAGTTCTTC
CDR3aa: CASSLEGEAYNEQFF
j_gene: TRBJ2-1
v_gene: TRBV7-2
d_gene: .
abundance: many

CDR3nt: TGTGCCAGCAACCCCCCACGGGACTACAATGAGCAGTTCTTC
CDR3aa: CASNPPRDYNEQFF
j_gene: TRBJ2-1
v_gene: TRBV28
d_gene: .
abundance: many

CDR3nt: TGTGCCAGCAGTTTGAGCGGGGGCCAACTCTCCGAGCAGTACTTC
CDR3aa: CASSLSGGQLSEQYF
j_gene: TRBJ2-7
v_gene: TRBV27
d_gene: TRBD2
abundance: many

CDR3nt: TGCAGCGTTGGTCTGCGGGAGGGGAGCACAGATACGCAGTATTTT
CDR3aa: CSVGLREGSTDTQYF
j_gene: TRBJ2-3
v_gene: TRBV29-1
d_gene: TRBD2
abundance: .

CDR3nt: TGTGCCAGTAGTATAATAATACCCCCTCGCGGCTTCTCAGGCTGGGCTGTCACTGAAGCTTTCTTT
CDR3aa: CASSIIIPPRGFSGWAVTEAFF
j_gene: TRBJ1-1
v_gene: TRBV19
d_gene: .
abundance: many

CDR3nt: TGTGCCAGCAGCCCTGTCGGGGGACCTGGAAACACCATATATTTT
CDR3aa: CASSPVGGPGNTIYF
j_gene: TRBJ1-3
v_gene: TRBV6-5
d_gene: .
abundance: few

CDR3nt: TGTGCCAGCAGTTACATCCAGGGTTTACAGTTCTTC
CDR3aa: CASSYIQGLQFF
j_gene: TRBJ2-1
v_gene: TRBV7-3
d_gene: .
abundance: few

CDR3nt: TGTGCCAGCAGAGAGGGGGCCCAAGAGACCCAGTACTTC
CDR3aa: CASREGAQETQYF
j_gene: TRBJ2-5
v_gene: TRBV12-3/TRBV12-4
d_gene: TRBD1
abundance: many

CDR3nt: TGTGCCAGCAAGACCGGGCCGAGCTCCTACGAGCAGTACTTC
CDR3aa: CASKTGPSSYEQYF
j_gene: TRBJ2-7
v_gene: TRBV2
d_gene: .
abundance: many

CDR3nt: TGTGCCAGCTCGGCCCCAGGGACGTATAGCAATCAGCCCCAGCATTTT
CDR3aa: CASSAPGTYSNQPQHF
j_gene: TRBJ1-5
v_gene: TRBV18
d_gene: .
abundance: .

CDR3nt: TGCGCCAGCAGCCAGGCCGGGACAGGGCCCTTTGCCCAGTACTTC
CDR3aa: CASSQAGTGPFAQYF
j_gene: TRBJ2-5
v_gene: TRBV4-3
d_gene: TRBD1
abundance: .

CDR3nt: TGTGCCAGCAGCCCAATCAGAGCCGGGGGAGCTTTCTTT
CDR3aa: CASSPIRAGGAFF
j_gene: TRBJ1-1
v_gene: TRBV6-1
d_gene: .
abundance: .